This is a list of T cell receptor beta chains from one sample in a study of neurological immune-mediated disorders. TCRdb fed the 5' RACE reads into MiXCR, producing one record per CDR3 protein. The data hold 60,000 to 85,000 distinct CDR3 sequences, with 4% to 6% observed a single time. The sample consisted of PBMCs. The receptors originated from a woman in her twenties or thirties with multiple sclerosis. Each CDR3 is given with its conserved first and last residue. The D gene is left open where the match is weak. Size is stated for part of the rows, as once, few or many counts, or as a class when the clone is expanded.

>-|TRBV5-8|many|TRBJ1-5
CASSWQGYSNQPQHF
TGTGCCAGCAGCTGGCAGGGGTATAGCAATCAGCCCCAGCATTTT
>-|TRBV5-1|many|TRBJ2-7
CASSLAGTNYEQYF
TGCGCCAGCAGCTTGGCAGGGACCAACTACGAGCAGTACTTC
>-|TRBV20-1|many|TRBJ2-1
CSAKRPGGPYNEQFF
TGCAGTGCGAAGAGACCTGGGGGGCCCTACAATGAGCAGTTCTTC
>-|TRBV3-1|few|TRBJ2-2
CASSQPGATGELFF
TGTGCCAGCAGCCAGCCGGGGGCCACCGGGGAGCTGTTTTTT
>-|TRBV20-1|many|TRBJ2-1
CSARDLQGKVGNEQFF
TGCAGTGCTAGAGATCTGCAGGGGAAAGTGGGCAATGAGCAGTTCTTC
>-|TRBV10-3|many|TRBJ2-7
CATSREPRYEQYF
TGTGCCACCTCCCGGGAACCCCGCTACGAGCAGTACTTC
>TRBD1|TRBV28|many|TRBJ1-1
CASSSLTGIPEAFF
TGTGCCAGCAGTTCTTTGACAGGGATCCCTGAAGCTTTCTTT
>-|TRBV5-5|many|TRBJ2-2
CASSHTTSFSGELFF
TGTGCCAGCAGCCATACGACGTCCTTCTCCGGGGAGCTGTTTTTT
>-|TRBV20-1|many|TRBJ2-1
CSAMASADNEQFF
TGCAGTGCGATGGCTAGCGCTGACAATGAGCAGTTCTTC
>TRBD1|TRBV7-2|many|TRBJ1-2
CASSSRGQDQGGYTF
TGTGCCAGCAGCTCCCGGGGACAGGACCAGGGAGGCTACACCTTC
>-|TRBV24-1|-|TRBJ2-1
CATSDFVGPLNNEQFF
TGTGCCACCAGTGATTTTGTGGGGCCACTAAACAATGAGCAGTTCTTC
>-|TRBV20-1|many|TRBJ2-5
CSAKVAAQETQYF
TGCAGTGCTAAGGTAGCGGCCCAAGAGACCCAGTACTTC
>-|TRBV5-1|many|TRBJ2-7
CASSFGQGDGEQYF
TGCGCCAGCAGCTTTGGGCAGGGAGACGGCGAGCAGTACTTC
>TRBD1|TRBV7-3|many|TRBJ1-6
CASSLTGVGSPLHF
TGTGCCAGCAGCTTGACAGGGGTGGGCTCACCCCTCCACTTT
>TRBD1|TRBV7-8|many|TRBJ1-1
CASSPWTGNTEAFF
TGTGCCAGCAGCCCATGGACAGGGAACACTGAAGCTTTCTTT
>-|TRBV24-1|few|TRBJ2-6
CATSDPGVAGANVLTF
TGTGCCACCAGTGATCCGGGGGTAGCTGGGGCCAACGTCCTGACTTTC
>-|TRBV20-1|many|TRBJ2-7
CSARPTGIPYEQYF
TGCAGTGCTAGACCCACCGGGATTCCCTACGAGCAGTACTTC
>-|TRBV12-3/TRBV12-4|few|TRBJ2-5
CASSLDLRETQYF
TGTGCCAGCAGCCTAGACCTGCGAGAGACCCAGTACTTC
>TRBD1|TRBV20-1|many|TRBJ1-1
CSARDRRNTEAFF
TGCAGTGCCCGGGACAGAAGGAACACTGAAGCTTTCTTT
>-|TRBV24-1|many|TRBJ1-2
CATSDLNSAYGYTF
TGTGCCACCAGTGATTTGAACAGCGCCTATGGCTACACCTTC
>TRBD2|TRBV7-9|many|TRBJ2-5
CASSLTSGSQETQYF
TGTGCCAGCAGCTTGACTAGCGGGAGCCAAGAGACCCAGTACTTC
>-|TRBV10-3|many|TRBJ1-2
CAIRTEPPDYGYTF
TGTGCCATCAGGACCGAGCCCCCGGACTATGGCTACACCTTC
>-|TRBV7-2|many|TRBJ2-7
CASSSNHYEQYF
TGTGCCAGCAGCTCGAATCACTACGAGCAGTACTTC
>TRBD1|TRBV12-3/TRBV12-4|many|TRBJ1-6
CASRGQGGDNSPLHF
TGTGCCAGCAGGGGACAGGGGGGAGATAATTCACCCCTCCACTTT
>-|TRBV29-1|many|TRBJ1-1
CSVEGRSEAFF
TGCAGCGTTGAAGGACGGTCTGAAGCTTTCTTT
>-|TRBV10-3|many|TRBJ1-1
CAISESTVNTEAFF
TGTGCCATCAGTGAGTCGACAGTGAACACTGAAGCTTTCTTT
>-|TRBV7-2|-|TRBJ2-7
CASSLQHFYEQYF
TGTGCCAGCAGCCTACAACACTTCTACGAGCAGTACTTC
>-|TRBV19|-|TRBJ1-1
CASSAPRAGNTEAFF
TGTGCCAGTAGTGCCCCGCGGGCCGGGAACACTGAAGCTTTCTTT
>TRBD2|TRBV20-1|many|TRBJ2-7
CSASRGGLYEQYF
TGCAGTGCGTCCCGGGGGGGCCTTTACGAGCAGTACTTC
>TRBD1|TRBV5-1|many|TRBJ2-3
CASSLGDRDSDTQYF
TGCGCCAGCAGCTTAGGGGACAGGGACTCAGATACGCAGTATTTT
>-|TRBV7-8|many|TRBJ2-5
CASSLVHSPRAETQYF
TGTGCCAGCAGCTTAGTCCACAGCCCAAGGGCCGAGACCCAGTACTTC
>TRBD2|TRBV5-1|many|TRBJ2-1
CASSTGTSGSSYNEQFF
TGCGCCAGCAGCACCGGGACTAGCGGGAGCTCCTACAATGAGCAGTTCTTC
>-|TRBV12-3/TRBV12-4|many|TRBJ2-7
CASSPTGTNREQYF
TGTGCCAGCAGCCCAACAGGGACGAACCGCGAGCAGTACTTC
>-|TRBV5-6|-|TRBJ1-1
CASSYDRDTEAFF
TGTGCCAGCAGCTATGACAGAGACACTGAAGCTTTCTTT
>-|TRBV12-3/TRBV12-4|many|TRBJ1-2
CASSSYTSNGYTF
TGTGCCAGCAGTTCTTACACAAGTAATGGCTACACCTTC
>TRBD1|TRBV20-1|many|TRBJ1-1
CSASGGDTEAFF
TGCAGTGCTTCAGGGGGTGACACTGAAGCTTTCTTT
>TRBD1|TRBV7-2|many|TRBJ2-1
CASSSRDRGLDEQFF
TGTGCCAGCAGCTCACGGGACAGGGGGCTCGATGAGCAGTTCTTC
>-|TRBV5-1|many|TRBJ1-1
CASSSALGNTEAFF
TGCGCCAGCAGCTCTGCGCTGGGGAACACTGAAGCTTTCTTT